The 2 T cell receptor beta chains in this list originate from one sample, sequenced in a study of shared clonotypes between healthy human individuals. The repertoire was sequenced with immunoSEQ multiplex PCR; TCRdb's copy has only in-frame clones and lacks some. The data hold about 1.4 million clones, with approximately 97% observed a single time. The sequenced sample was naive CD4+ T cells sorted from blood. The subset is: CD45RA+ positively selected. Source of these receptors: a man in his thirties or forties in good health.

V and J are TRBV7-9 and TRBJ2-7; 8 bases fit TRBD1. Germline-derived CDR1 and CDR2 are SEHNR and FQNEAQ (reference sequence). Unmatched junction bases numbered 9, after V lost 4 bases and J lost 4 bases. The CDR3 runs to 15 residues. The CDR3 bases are TGTGCCAGCAGCTCCCAGGACAGGGAGTGGTACGAGCAGTACTTC. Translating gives CASSSQDREWYEQYF.

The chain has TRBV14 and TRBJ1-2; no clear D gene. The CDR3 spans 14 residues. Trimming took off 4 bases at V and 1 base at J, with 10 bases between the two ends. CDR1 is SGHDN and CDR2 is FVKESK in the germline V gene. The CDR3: CASSPTRSNYGYTF. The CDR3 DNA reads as TGTGCCAGCAGCCCTACGAGGAGTAACTATGGCTACACCTTC.